This TCR beta chain appears in the sequencing data of a study of blood T cell repertoires in COVID-19. Under the authors' procedure: How many nucleated cells were present was estimated from reference gene primer amplification. Produced via immunoSEQ multiplex PCR; TCRdb's table is partial and in-frame only. V, J and clone size reflect that table, while D and trimming were determined from the DNA. The table shows a few hundred thousand clones, with 84% occurring only once. CDR3 length: 16 amino acids. Between the trimmed V and J ends, which lost 1 base and 5 bases, there was a span of 17 bases. The germline CDR1 and CDR2 sequences are MGHRA and YSYEKL.

The TCR was taken from a man aged 50-60 years who had recovered from COVID-19. The specimen was PBMCs or T cells enriched from blood (not recorded which). The chain combines TRBV4-1 with TRBJ1-2, with D perhaps TRBD1 (6 bases). As DNA, the CDR3 is TGCGCCAGCAGCCAAGGACAGGCCTCCACCGTATATGGCTACACCTTC. Translated, it gives CASSQGQASTVYGYTF.